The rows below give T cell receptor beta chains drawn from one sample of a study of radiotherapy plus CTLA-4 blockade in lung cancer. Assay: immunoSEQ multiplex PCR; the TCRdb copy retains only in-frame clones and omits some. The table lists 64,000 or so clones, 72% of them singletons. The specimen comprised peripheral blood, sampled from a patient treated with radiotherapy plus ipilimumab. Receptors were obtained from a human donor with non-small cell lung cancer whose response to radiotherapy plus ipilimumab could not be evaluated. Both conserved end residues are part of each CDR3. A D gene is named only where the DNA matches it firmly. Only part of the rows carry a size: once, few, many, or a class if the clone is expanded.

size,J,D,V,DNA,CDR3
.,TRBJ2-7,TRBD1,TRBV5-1,TGCGCCAGCAGCCCCCGGATTTGGACAGGGGGGGATTACGAGCAGTACTTC,CASSPRIWTGGDYEQYF
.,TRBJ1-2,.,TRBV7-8,TGTGCCAGCAGCTTAGCGCCCAGGGGAGCTAACTATGGCTACACCTTC,CASSLAPRGANYGYTF
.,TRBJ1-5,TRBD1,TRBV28,TGTGCCAGCACCCTTCCACAGGGGGTTGGTCAGCCCCAGCATTTT,CASTLPQGVGQPQHF
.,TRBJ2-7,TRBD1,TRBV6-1,TGTGCCAGCCGCGGACAGGGAGCATACGAGCAGTACTTC,CASRGQGAYEQYF
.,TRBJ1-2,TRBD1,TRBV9,TGTGCCAGCAGCGTGGCCGCGGGACAGAACTCTGGCTATGGCTACACCTTC,CASSVAAGQNSGYGYTF
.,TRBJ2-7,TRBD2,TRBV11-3,TGTGCCAGCGGCGGGGGACAGCGGATTTTCGGTCCTAGCGGGGAGGGGCAGTACTTC,CASGGGQRIFGPSGEGQYF
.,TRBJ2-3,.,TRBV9,TGTGCCAGCAGCCCCGGGACTAGGGGGCTAGTGGATACGCAGTATTTT,CASSPGTRGLVDTQYF
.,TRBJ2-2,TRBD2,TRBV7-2,TGTGCCAGCAGCCCGGGAGGGTCAGGGGCGATCACCGGGGAGCTGTTTTTT,CASSPGGSGAITGELFF
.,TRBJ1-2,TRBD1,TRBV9,TGTGCCAGCAGCCCCTCAGGAGGGGGCAACTATGGCTACACCTTC,CASSPSGGGNYGYTF
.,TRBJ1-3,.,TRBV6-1,TGTGCCAGCAGTGAATCTTCGGACACACTTTACTCTGGAAACACCATATATTTT,CASSESSDTLYSGNTIYF
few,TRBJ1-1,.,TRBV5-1,TGCGCCAGCAGCTTGAATGGGGGCTCGGACACTGAAGCTTTCTTT,CASSLNGGSDTEAFF
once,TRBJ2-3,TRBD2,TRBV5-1,TGCGCCAGCAGCTTGGGCGGGGGGGGGACAGATACGCAGTATTTT,CASSLGGGGTDTQYF
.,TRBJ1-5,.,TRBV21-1,TGTGCCAGCAGCAAAGCGCAAACCACAGGGGGAGATCAGCCCCAGCATTTT,CASSKAQTTGGDQPQHF
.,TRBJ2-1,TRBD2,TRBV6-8,TGTGCCAGCAGTTCTTACCCGGGACTAGCGACCGCAGGTGGGCAGTTCTTC,CASSSYPGLATAGGQFF
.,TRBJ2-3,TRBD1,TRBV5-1,TGCGCCAGCAGCGAGTATCCGGGACAGTCTATCACAGATACGCAGTATTTT,CASSEYPGQSITDTQYF
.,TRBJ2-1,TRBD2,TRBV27,TGTGCCAGCAGCCCGCCTCCCGGGAGGGCGTCCTACAATGAGCAGTTCTTC,CASSPPPGRASYNEQFF